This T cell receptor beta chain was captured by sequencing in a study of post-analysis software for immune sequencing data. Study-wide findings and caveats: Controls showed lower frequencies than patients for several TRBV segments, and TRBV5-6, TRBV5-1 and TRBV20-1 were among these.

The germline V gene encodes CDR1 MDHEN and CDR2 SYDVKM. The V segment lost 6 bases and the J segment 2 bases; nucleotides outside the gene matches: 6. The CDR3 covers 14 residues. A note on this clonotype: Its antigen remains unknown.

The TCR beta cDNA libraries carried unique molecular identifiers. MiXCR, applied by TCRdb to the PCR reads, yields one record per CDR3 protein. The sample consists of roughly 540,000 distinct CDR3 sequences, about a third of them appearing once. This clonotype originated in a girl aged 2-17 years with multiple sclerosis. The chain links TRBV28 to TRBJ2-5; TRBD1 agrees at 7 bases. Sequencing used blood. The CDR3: CASRDQGVQETQYF. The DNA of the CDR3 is TGTGCCAGCAGAGACCAGGGGGTTCAAGAGACCCAGTACTTC.